One sample yielded the 17 T cell receptor beta chains listed below, sequenced in a study of T cell responses to AZD1222 COVID-19 vaccine. Sequencing was performed with immunoSEQ multiplex PCR; in TCRdb, only in-frame clones are kept and a portion is missing. The sample holds 150,000 to 200,000 clones; about nine tenths are singletons and the top ten take roughly 1.2%. The sequencing here drew on peripheral blood, taken 28 days after the second AZD1222 dose. These receptors all stem from an adult who received the AZD1222 COVID-19 vaccine.

The J gene is TRBJ1-1, the V gene TRBV7-9; 7 bases line up with TRBD1. The CDR3 contains 14 residues. V shed 3 bases and J 3 bases; nucleotides not matched to a gene: 4. Germline CDR1 is SEHNR and CDR2 is FQNEAQ (reference sequence). The CDR3, as DNA: TGTGCCAGCAGCTTGGACAGGAGCTACACTGAAGCTTTCTTT. It is translated as CASSLDRSYTEAFF.

The chain has TRBV5-8 and TRBJ1-1; TRBD1 might be the D (6 bases). This CDR3 is built from 13 residues. Trimming removed 4 bases at V and 11 bases at J, with 18 bases between. Germline V gives CDR1 SGHTS, CDR2 YDEGEE. CDR3 DNA sequence: TGTGCCAGCAGCCCCATTTACAGGGTTGGCGCTTTCTTT. It codes for CASSPIYRVGAFF. Complete variable domain (other parts from reference TRBV5-8 and TRBJ1-1): EAGVTQSPTHLIKTRGQQATLRCSPISGHTSVYWYQQALGLGLQFLLWYDEGEERNRGNFPPRFSGRQFPNYSSELNVNALELEDSALYLCASSPIYRVGAFFGQGTRLTVV.

The rearrangement uses TRBV24-1 and TRBJ2-6; 7 bases are a match to TRBD2. V gave up 9 bases and J gave up 1 base; unmatched junction bases: 2. Germline-derived CDR1 and CDR2 are KGHDR and SFDVKD. The CDR3 has 14 amino acids. The CDR3 coding sequence is TGTGCCACCGGGGGGGGATCTGGGGCCAACGTCCTGACTTTC. It yields the protein CATGGGSGANVLTF.

The chain has TRBV2 and TRBJ2-1; D might be TRBD2 (7 bases). The CDR3 has 13 amino acids. The V gene's germline CDR1 is SNHLY and CDR2 FYNNEI. The CDR3 region is CVEGHQGGDEQFF. In DNA form, the CDR3 reads TGTGTCGAGGGGCACCAAGGGGGGGATGAGCAGTTCTTC.

This clone has more than one count but fewer than ten. V is TRBV7-3 and J is TRBJ1-1; weak D call: TRBD1 (6 bases). CDR1 and CDR2 from the germline V gene are SGHTA and FQGTGA. V was cut by 5 bases and J by 5 bases, with 9 bases left in between. This CDR3 region has 12 residues. CDR3 sequence: CASSRQGTEAFF. CDR3 nucleotides: TGTGCCAGCAGCCGCCAGGGGACTGAAGCTTTCTTT.

This clone is a singleton in its sample. The V and J genes are TRBV7-6 and TRBJ1-2; 8 positions match TRBD1. The CDR3 has 16 amino acids. V was clipped by 4 bases and J by 1 base; unmatched bases: 8. In germline, CDR1 is SGHVS, CDR2 FNYEAQ. CDR3 region: CASSSLETGDNYGYTF. DNA of the CDR3: TGTGCCAGCAGCTCCCTTGAGACAGGGGATAACTATGGCTACACCTTC. The full variable domain, rest sourced from reference TRBV7-6 and TRBJ1-2, is GAGVSQSPRYKVTKRGQDVALRCDPISGHVSLYWYRQALGQGPEFLTYFNYEAQQDKSGLPNDRFSAERPEGSISTLTIQRTEQRDSAMYRCASSSLETGDNYGYTFGSGTRLTVV.

This clone was recorded once. The chain recombines TRBV10-3 with TRBJ1-5, with a weak D call TRBD1 (6 bases). V lost 6 bases and J 1 base, leaving 13 bases between the germline ends. Per the germline V gene, CDR1 is ENHRY and CDR2 is SYGVKD. The CDR3 extends over 15 amino acids. The CDR3 DNA sequence: TGTGCCATCAGCCCTTTTCAGGGGAGCAATCAGCCCCAGCATTTT. Protein product: CAISPFQGSNQPQHF.

This CDR3 reads CATTGINTGELFF. The CDR3 DNA reads as TGTGCCACCACGGGGATAAACACCGGGGAGCTGTTTTTT. This chain connects TRBV6-5 to TRBJ2-2; the D gene is possibly TRBD2 (5 bases). CDR3 length: 13 residues. Trimming took off 10 bases at V and 2 bases at J, with 11 bases between the two ends. Germline V gene sequence: CDR1 MNHEY, CDR2 SVGAGI.

The rearrangement links TRBV29-1 to TRBJ1-1; tentative D call: TRBD1 (6 bases). V lost 5 bases to trimming and J lost 1 base, with 17 bases between them. The CDR3 length is 15 residues. CDR1 SQVTM and CDR2 ANQGSEA come from the germline V gene. Here the CDR3 DNA reads TGCAGCGTTACGACCTTCGGACAGACGAACACTGAAGCTTTCTTT. Protein product: CSVTTFGQTNTEAFF. The full variable domain, its missing parts supplied by reference TRBV29-1 and TRBJ1-1, is SAVISQKPSRDICQRGTSLTIQCQVDSQVTMMFWYRQQPGQSLTLIATANQGSEATYESGFVIDKFPISRPNLTFSTLTVSNMSPEDSSIYLCSVTTFGQTNTEAFFGQGTRLTVV.

The rearrangement uses TRBV29-1 and TRBJ2-1, with 14 nucleotides matching TRBD2. V trimming: 7 bases; J trimming: 0 bases; junction bases outside the gene matches: 8. CDR3 length equals 17 residues. CDR1 and CDR2 (germline): SQVTM, ANQGSEA. In nucleotides, the CDR3 is TGCAGCGCAGGGGGACTAGCGGGAGCGCGCTCCTACAATGAGCAGTTCTTC. This sequence encodes CSAGGLAGARSYNEQFF.

The rearrangement uses TRBV7-2 and TRBJ1-1; TRBD1 is a possible D gene (6 bases). Deletions cut 3 bases from V and 5 bases from J, with 16 bases between. Per germline, CDR1 SGHTA and CDR2 FQGNSA. This CDR3 is 15 amino acids long. CDR3 sequence: CASSFGGRKGTEAFF. CDR3 sequence (DNA): TGTGCCAGCAGCTTTGGGGGGCGTAAAGGGACTGAAGCTTTCTTT.

V and J are TRBV4-1 and TRBJ1-3; TRBD1 agrees at 7 bases. V dropped 2 bases and J dropped 2; count of bases not matched to a gene: 6. The CDR3 contains 16 residues. CDR1 and CDR2 from the germline V gene are MGHRA and YSYEKL. The CDR3 DNA follows: TGCGCCAGCAGCCAACCGACAGGGAAGACTGGAAACACCATATATTTT. Translation: CASSQPTGKTGNTIYF.

This chain uses TRBV13 with TRBJ2-1, with a possible D match to TRBD2 (6 bases). V lost 2 bases and J lost 0, with 11 bases in between. The CDR3 length is 16 residues. Germline lookup yields CDR1 PRHDT and CDR2 FYEKMQ (reference sequence). The CDR3 DNA reads TGTGCCAGCAGCTTATGGGGGGTGGGCTCCTACAATGAGCAGTTCTTC. It translates to CASSLWGVGSYNEQFF.

The rearrangement links TRBV5-1 to TRBJ2-1; D is perhaps TRBD2 (5 bases). The germline gives CDR1 SGHRS, CDR2 YFSETQ. The CDR3 runs 13 residues. Trimming took 4 bases from V and 4 from J, leaving 9 bases between them. The CDR3 DNA follows: TGCGCCAGCAGCAGACCGGGGTACAATGAGCAGTTCTTC. Translating it yields CASSRPGYNEQFF.

This sequence joins TRBV28 and TRBJ1-5, with D hard to call. Germline lookup yields CDR1 MDHEN and CDR2 SYDVKM. V dropped 3 bases and J dropped 0 bases, with 15 bases sitting between them. CDR3 length: 17 residues. CDR3 sequence (DNA): TGTGCCAGCAGTTTGGAAGGGTCAGTCTATAGCAATCAGCCCCAGCATTTT. Translating it yields CASSLEGSVYSNQPQHF.

The V gene is TRBV7-9, the J gene TRBJ1-3; D might be TRBD1 (5 bases). There are 15 residues in the CDR3. The germline gives CDR1 SEHNR, CDR2 FQNEAQ (reference sequence). V dropped 5 bases and J dropped 0 bases, with 11 bases sitting between them. The chain's CDR3 is CASSTPTDSGNTIYF. As DNA, the CDR3 is TGTGCCAGCAGCACTCCGACAGACTCTGGAAACACCATATATTTT.

The chain combines TRBV19 with TRBJ2-7, with 12 bases lining up with TRBD2. Germline-derived CDR1 and CDR2 are LNHDA and SQIVND (reference sequence). Trimming removed 3 bases from V and 1 base from J; junction bases left unmatched: 1. This CDR3 has 15 residues. Written as DNA, the CDR3 is TGTGCCAGTAGTATCGGACTAGCGGGGTCCTACGAGCAGTACTTC. Amino acids: CASSIGLAGSYEQYF.